This T cell receptor beta chain stems from a study of blood T cell repertoires in COVID-19. The overall study: The study drew acute and convalescent COVID-19 samples from the United States, Italy and Spain. The analysed material was cDNA or gDNA that came from T cells, B-cell-depleted T cells, or PBMCs.

Details on this clone: In the same sample, other DNA sequences code for this CDR3.

Only in-frame clones appear in the TCRdb table, and some are missing; sequencing was by immunoSEQ multiplex PCR. Among approximately 300,000 clones listed, 90% were seen once. The CDR3 totals 14 residues. The germline CDR1 and CDR2 sequences are SGHRS and YFSETQ. V lost 0 bases and J 2 bases, leaving 8 bases between the germline ends. The sequence derives from a woman younger than 45 who had been exposed to COVID-19. The rearrangement joins TRBV5-1 to TRBJ1-2, with D tentatively TRBD1 (5 bases). Sequencing was carried out using PBMCs or T cells enriched from blood (not recorded which). CDR3 residues: CASSLGQGNYGYTF. CDR3 in DNA: TGCGCCAGCAGCTTGGGGCAGGGAAACTATGGCTACACCTTC.